This T cell receptor (beta chain) was sequenced for a study of blood T cells in healthy people across ages. Study conclusions and caveats: Any conclusive comparison of naive versus antigen-experienced cells was prevented by using unsorted PBMCs.

Next came a second PCR, run for about 7 to 12 cycles, which used a sample-barcoded 5' primer along with a J-beta primer mix. Samples each returned at least 3 million CDR3-containing paired-end reads. TCRdb redid the calling of the 5' RACE reads with MiXCR, one entry per CDR3 protein. The sample consists of 790,000 or so distinct CDR3 sequences, just over 55% of them appearing once. This clonotype was counted between two and nine times. The target antigen is unknown. Aged roughly 6 to 90, donors were systemically healthy Caucasians from Russia. Trimming pared 5 bases from V and 2 bases from J, leaving 13 bases between. The CDR3 consists of 14 residues.

This TCR was recovered from a man aged 35-49 years in good health. The gene calls are TRBV12-3 or TRBV12-4 and TRBJ2-7; D possibly uses TRBD1 or TRBD2 (5 bases each). The sample comprised blood. CDR3 coding DNA: TGTGCCAGCAGTAACGGGGACGAGACCTACGAGCAGTACTTC. Encoded protein: CASSNGDETYEQYF.